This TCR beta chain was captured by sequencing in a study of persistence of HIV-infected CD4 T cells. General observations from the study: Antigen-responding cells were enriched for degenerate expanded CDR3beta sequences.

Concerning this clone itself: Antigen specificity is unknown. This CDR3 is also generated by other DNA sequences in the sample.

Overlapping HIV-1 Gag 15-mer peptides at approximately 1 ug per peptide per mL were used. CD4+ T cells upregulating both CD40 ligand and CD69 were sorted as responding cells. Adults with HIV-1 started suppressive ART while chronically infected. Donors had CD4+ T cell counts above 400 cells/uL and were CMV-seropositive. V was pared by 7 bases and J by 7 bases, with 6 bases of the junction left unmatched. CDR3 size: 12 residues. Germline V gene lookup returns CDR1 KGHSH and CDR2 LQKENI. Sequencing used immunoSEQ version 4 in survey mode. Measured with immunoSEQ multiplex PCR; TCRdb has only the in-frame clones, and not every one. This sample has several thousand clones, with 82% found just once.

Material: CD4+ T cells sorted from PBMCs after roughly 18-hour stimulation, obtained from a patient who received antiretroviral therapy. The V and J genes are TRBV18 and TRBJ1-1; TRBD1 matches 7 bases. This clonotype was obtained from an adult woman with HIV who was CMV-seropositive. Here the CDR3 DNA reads TGTGCCAGCTTCCAGGGGGGTTATGAAGCTTTCTTT. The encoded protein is CASFQGGYEAFF. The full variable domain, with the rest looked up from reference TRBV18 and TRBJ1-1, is NAGVMQNPRHLVRRRGQEARLRCSPMKGHSHVYWYRQLPEEGLKFMVYLQKENIIDESGMPKERFSAEFPKEGPSILRIQQVVRGDSAAYFCASFQGGYEAFFGQGTRLTVV.